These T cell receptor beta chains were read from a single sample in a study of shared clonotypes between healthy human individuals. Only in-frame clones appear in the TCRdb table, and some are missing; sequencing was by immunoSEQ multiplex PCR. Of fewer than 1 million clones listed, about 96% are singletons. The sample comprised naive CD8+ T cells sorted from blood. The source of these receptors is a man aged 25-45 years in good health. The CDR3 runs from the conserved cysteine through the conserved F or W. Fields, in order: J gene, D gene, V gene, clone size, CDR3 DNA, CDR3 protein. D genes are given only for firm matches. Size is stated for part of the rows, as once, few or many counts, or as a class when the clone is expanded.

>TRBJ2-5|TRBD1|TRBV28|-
TGTGCCAGCAGTTATATTGGGCGCCTTGGACAGGGGACCCAGTACTTC
CASSYIGRLGQGTQYF
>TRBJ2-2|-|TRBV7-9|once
TGTGCCAGCAGCCACAGGGATAGCACCGGGGAGCTGTTTTTT
CASSHRDSTGELFF
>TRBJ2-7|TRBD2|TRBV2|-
TGTGCCACCGGGGGGGGCCACGAGCAGTACTTC
CATGGGHEQYF
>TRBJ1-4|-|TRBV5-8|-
TGTGCCAGCAGCGAACAGGGCCTACAAAATGAAAAACTGTTTTTT
CASSEQGLQNEKLFF
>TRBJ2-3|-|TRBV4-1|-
TGCGCCAGCAGCCAAGAGGTAGATACGCAGTATTTT
CASSQEVDTQYF
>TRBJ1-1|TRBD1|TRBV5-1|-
TGCGCCAGCAGCTTACAGGGGCCGAACACTGAAGCTTTCTTT
CASSLQGPNTEAFF
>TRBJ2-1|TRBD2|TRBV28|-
TGTGCCAGCAGTTGGACTAGCGGGGCCCAAAATGAGCAGTTCTTC
CASSWTSGAQNEQFF
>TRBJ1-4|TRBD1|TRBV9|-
TGTGCCAGCAGCACTCTGACAGGGGAAGGGGAAAAACTGTTTTTT
CASSTLTGEGEKLFF
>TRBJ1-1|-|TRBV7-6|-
TGTGCCAGCAGGCCACGGGTGGGCACTGAAGCTTTCTTT
CASRPRVGTEAFF
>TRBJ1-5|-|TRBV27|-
TGTGCCAGCAGTTTGACAGCGTATAGCAATCAGCCCCAGCATTTT
CASSLTAYSNQPQHF
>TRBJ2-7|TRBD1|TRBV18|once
TGTGCCAGCTCACAAAGACAGGGCTACGAGCAGTACTTC
CASSQRQGYEQYF
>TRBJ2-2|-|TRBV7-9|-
TGTGCCAGCAGCTTGGTGGGAGCGGCGCTCGGGGAGCTGTTTTTT
CASSLVGAALGELFF
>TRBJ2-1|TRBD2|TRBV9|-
TGTGCCAGCAGCCCTAGACTAGCTCAAGCCAATGAGCAGTTCTTC
CASSPRLAQANEQFF
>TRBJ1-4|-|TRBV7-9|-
TGTGCCAGCAGCTTACTTTCGGGTTTAAACGAAAAACTGTTTTTT
CASSLLSGLNEKLFF
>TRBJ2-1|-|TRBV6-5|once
TGTGCCAGCAGCCCCGGGACCACGATCTACAATGAGCAGTTCTTC
CASSPGTTIYNEQFF
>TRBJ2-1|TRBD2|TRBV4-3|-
TGCGCCAGCAGCCAAGGGAGAGGCGGGAGGGCCTACAATGAGCAGTTCTTC
CASSQGRGGRAYNEQFF
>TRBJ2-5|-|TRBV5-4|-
TGTGCCAGCAGCTTGGCCTTTGAGACCCAGTACTTC
CASSLAFETQYF
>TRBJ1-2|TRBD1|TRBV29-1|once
TGCAGCGTTGGGACAGGGTCAAGCTATGGCTACACCTTC
CSVGTGSSYGYTF
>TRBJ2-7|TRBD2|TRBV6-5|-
TGTGCCAGCAGTTACAGTGGACTAGCATCCTACGAGCAGTACTTC
CASSYSGLASYEQYF
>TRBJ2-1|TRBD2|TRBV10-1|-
TGCGCCAGCAGTGACGGAACGGGAGGGCCCCTTCGTAATGAGCAGTTCTTC
CASSDGTGGPLRNEQFF
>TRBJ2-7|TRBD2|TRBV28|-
TGTGCCAGCAGTTTGACTAGCGGGAGGTCCTCCTACGAGCAGTACTTC
CASSLTSGRSSYEQYF
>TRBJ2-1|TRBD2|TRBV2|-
TGTGCCAGCTGGACTAGCGGGAGGGCCGATCCATATGAGCAGTTCTTC
CASWTSGRADPYEQFF
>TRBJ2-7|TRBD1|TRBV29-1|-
TGCAGCGTTGATAATCCGGGACAGAGCTACGAGCAGTACTTC
CSVDNPGQSYEQYF
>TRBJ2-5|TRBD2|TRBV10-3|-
TGTGCCATCAGTGAGGGAGCGGGGCTTGGGGAGACCCAGTACTTC
CAISEGAGLGETQYF
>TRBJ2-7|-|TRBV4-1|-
TGCGCCAGCAGCCAAGAATTAGCTTACGAGCAGTACTTC
CASSQELAYEQYF
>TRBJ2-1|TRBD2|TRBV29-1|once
TGCAGCGTTGTATTGTGGCGGACTAGCGGGAGTAAGACCTACAATGAGCAGTTCTTC
CSVVLWRTSGSKTYNEQFF
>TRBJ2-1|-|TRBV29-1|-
TGCAGCGTAGGAAACTCTAGCTCCTACAATGAGCAGTTCTTC
CSVGNSSSYNEQFF
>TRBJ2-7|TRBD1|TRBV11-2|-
TGTGCCAGCAGCCCTACCGGGACAGGGACCTACGAGCAGTACTTC
CASSPTGTGTYEQYF
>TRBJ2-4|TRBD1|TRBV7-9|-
TGTGCCAGCAGCCACAGCGTGGTGGCAGGGGGCGCCAAAAACATTCAGTACTTC
CASSHSVVAGGAKNIQYF
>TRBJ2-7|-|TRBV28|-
TGTGCCAGCAGTTCCTCCTGGGACGACGGCGAGCAGTACTTC
CASSSSWDDGEQYF
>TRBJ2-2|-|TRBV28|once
TGTGCCAGCAGTTTACTGGGGACCGGGGAGCTGTTTTTT
CASSLLGTGELFF
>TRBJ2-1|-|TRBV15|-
TGTGCCACCAGCAGAGGCGAGGGTTGGAATGAGCAGTTCTTC
CATSRGEGWNEQFF
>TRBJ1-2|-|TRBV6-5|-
TGTGCCAGCAGTAACAGGGTGGGAGGCTACACCTTC
CASSNRVGGYTF
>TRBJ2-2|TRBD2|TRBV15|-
TGTGCCACCAGCAGAGTAACTAGCGGGCACGGGGAGCTGTTTTTT
CATSRVTSGHGELFF
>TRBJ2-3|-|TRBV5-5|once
TGTGCCAGCAGCTTATTTCGAGTCCGGAGCACAGATACGCAGTATTTT
CASSLFRVRSTDTQYF
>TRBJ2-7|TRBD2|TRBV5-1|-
TGCGCCAGCAGCTTGCTGGCGGGAGGTCGGTACGAGCAGTACTTC
CASSLLAGGRYEQYF
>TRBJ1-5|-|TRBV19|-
TGTGCCAGTAGTATTCGACAGAATCTTAATCAGCCCCAGCATTTT
CASSIRQNLNQPQHF
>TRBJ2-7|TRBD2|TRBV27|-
TGTGCCAGCAAGGTACAGGTCCAAGTAGCGGGAACAAGCCCCGCGCGTTACTACGAGCAGTACTTC
CASKVQVQVAGTSPARYYEQYF
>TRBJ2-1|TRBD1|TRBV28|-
TGTGCCAGCAGTTTGAGGCAGGGGGCAATTGATGAGCAGTTCTTC
CASSLRQGAIDEQFF
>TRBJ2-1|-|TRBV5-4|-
TGTGCCAGCAGCTTTCCCCCAATGACTGCTGAGCAGTTCTTC
CASSFPPMTAEQFF